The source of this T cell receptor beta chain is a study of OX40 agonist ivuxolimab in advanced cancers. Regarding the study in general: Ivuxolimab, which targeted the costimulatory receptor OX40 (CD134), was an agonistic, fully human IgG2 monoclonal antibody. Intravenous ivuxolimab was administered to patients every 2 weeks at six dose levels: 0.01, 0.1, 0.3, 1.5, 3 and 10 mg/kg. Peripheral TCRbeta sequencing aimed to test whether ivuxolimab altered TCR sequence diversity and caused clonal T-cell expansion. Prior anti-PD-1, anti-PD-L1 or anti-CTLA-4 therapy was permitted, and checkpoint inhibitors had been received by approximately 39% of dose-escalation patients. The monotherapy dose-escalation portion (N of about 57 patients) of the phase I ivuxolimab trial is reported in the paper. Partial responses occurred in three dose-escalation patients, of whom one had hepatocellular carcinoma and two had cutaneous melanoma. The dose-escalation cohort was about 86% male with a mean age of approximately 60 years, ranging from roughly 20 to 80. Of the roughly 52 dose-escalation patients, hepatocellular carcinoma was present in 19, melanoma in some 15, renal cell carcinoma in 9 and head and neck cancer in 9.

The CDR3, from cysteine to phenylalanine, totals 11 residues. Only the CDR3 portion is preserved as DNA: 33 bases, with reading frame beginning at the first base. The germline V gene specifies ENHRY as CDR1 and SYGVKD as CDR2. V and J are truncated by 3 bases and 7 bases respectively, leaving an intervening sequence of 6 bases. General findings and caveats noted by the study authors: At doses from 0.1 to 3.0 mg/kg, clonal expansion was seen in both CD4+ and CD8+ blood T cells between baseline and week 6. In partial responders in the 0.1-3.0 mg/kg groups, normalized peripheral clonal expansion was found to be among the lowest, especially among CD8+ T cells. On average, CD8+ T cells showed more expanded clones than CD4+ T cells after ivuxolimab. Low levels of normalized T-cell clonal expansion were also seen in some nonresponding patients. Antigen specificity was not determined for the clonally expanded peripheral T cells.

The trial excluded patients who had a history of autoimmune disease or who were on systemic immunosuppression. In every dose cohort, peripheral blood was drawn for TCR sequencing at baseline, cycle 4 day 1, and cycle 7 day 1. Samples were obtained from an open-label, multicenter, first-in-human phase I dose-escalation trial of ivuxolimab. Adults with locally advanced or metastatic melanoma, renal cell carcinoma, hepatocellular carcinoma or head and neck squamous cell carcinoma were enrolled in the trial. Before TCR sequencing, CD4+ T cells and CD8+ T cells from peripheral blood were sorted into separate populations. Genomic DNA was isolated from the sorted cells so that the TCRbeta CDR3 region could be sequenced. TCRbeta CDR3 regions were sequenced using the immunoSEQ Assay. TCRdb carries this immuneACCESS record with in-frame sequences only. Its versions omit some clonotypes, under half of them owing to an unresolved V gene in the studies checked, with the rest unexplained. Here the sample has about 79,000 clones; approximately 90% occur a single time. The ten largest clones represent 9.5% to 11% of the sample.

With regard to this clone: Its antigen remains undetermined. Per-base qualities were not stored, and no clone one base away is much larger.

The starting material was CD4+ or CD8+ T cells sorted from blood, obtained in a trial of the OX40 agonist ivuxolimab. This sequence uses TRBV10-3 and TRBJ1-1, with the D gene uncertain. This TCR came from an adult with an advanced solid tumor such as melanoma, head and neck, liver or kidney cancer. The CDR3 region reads CAISEIGEAFF. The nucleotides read TGTGCCATCAGTGAAATAGGTGAAGCTTTCTTT.